Below are 23 T cell receptor beta chains sequenced from a single sample in a study of cytomegalovirus exposure and HLA in healthy donors. Researchers ran the PCR with 60 Vbeta and 13 Jbeta primers. Profiling relied on immunoSEQ multiplex PCR, and the TCRdb table lists in-frame clones only, not all of them. The table lists about 200,000 clones, about 80% of them singletons, with 0.55% to 0.75% in the top ten. Sequencing was carried out using PBMCs. Receptor source: a man younger than 35 in good health and CMV-seronegative.

This clone came up a few times. The chain recombines TRBV9 with TRBJ2-7; TRBD2 aligns across 8 bases. Trimming took 0 bases from V and 5 from J; bases not matched to a gene: 10. The CDR3 is 16 amino acids. CDR1 and CDR2 (germline): SGDLS, YYNGEE. DNA of the CDR3: TGTGCCAGCAGCGTAGTGCCAGCGGGAGTGGCTCACGAGCAGTACTTC. Amino acids: CASSVVPAGVAHEQYF.

This clone appeared once. The chain combines TRBV2 with TRBJ1-2, with 8 bases matching TRBD1. Germline V gene sequence: CDR1 SNHLY, CDR2 FYNNEI. This CDR3 contains 13 residues. V shed 8 bases and J 7 bases; nucleotides not matched to a gene: 9. The CDR3 nucleotides are TGTGCCAGCGGCCTGACAGGGGATTGTGGCTACACCTTC. It is translated as CASGLTGDCGYTF.

The rearrangement links TRBV23-1 to TRBJ2-2; maybe TRBD1 (5 bases). TRBV23-1 qualifies as an ORF whose function is uncertain. This CDR3 is 14 amino acids long. V lost 7 bases, J lost 3 bases, and 12 bases lay in between. The CDR3 sequence: CASTDDSYTGELFF. The CDR3 nucleotides are TGCGCCAGCACCGACGACAGCTACACCGGGGAGCTGTTTTTT.

The chain joins TRBV6-5 to TRBJ1-2; 10 nucleotides line up with TRBD1. Germline V lookup: CDR1 MNHEY, CDR2 SVGAGI. Unmatched junction bases numbered 9, after V lost 4 bases and J lost 7 bases. There are 15 residues in the CDR3. DNA of the CDR3: TGTGCCAGCAGTTCACCTCGACAGGGGGCTGGTGGCTACACCTTC. Amino acids: CASSSPRQGAGGYTF.

The genes are TRBV7-3 and TRBJ2-7, with TRBD1 identical over 8 bases. In germline, CDR1 is SGHTA, CDR2 FQGTGA. The CDR3 contains 16 residues. Trimming removed 2 bases from V and 1 base from J; junction bases left unmatched: 7. The CDR3 loop is CASSLLGQGFSYEQYF. CDR3 coding DNA: TGTGCCAGCAGCTTACTAGGACAGGGTTTTTCCTACGAGCAGTACTTC.

The chain combines TRBV6-5 with TRBJ2-2; D is undetermined. This CDR3 contains 13 residues. V lost 3 bases, J lost 5 bases, and 7 bases lay in between. In germline, CDR1 is MNHEY, CDR2 SVGAGI. The CDR3 nucleotides are TGTGCCAGCAGTTATGTTGCGACCGGGGAGCTGTTTTTT. It encodes CASSYVATGELFF.

With regard to this clone: Germline and junction disagree at one end, which may indicate a read error. The rearrangement uses TRBV7-9 and TRBJ2-7; the match to TRBD2 covers 12 bases. The CDR3 is 16 amino acids. CDR1 and CDR2 from the germline V gene are SEHNR and FQNEAQ (reference sequence). CDR3 amino acids: CSSSFGLAGPSSEQYF. In DNA form, the CDR3 reads TGTTCCAGCAGCTTTGGACTAGCGGGACCCTCCTCCGAGCAGTACTTC.

The chain links TRBV30 to TRBJ1-5; 7 bases map to TRBD1. The CDR3 sequence is 13 residues long. Germline trimming cut 4 bases from V and 6 bases from J; bases unmatched to any gene: 6. Germline V gene lookup returns CDR1 GTSNPN and CDR2 SVGIG (reference sequence). CDR3 amino acids: CAWNEQGSQPQHF. The CDR3 DNA follows: TGTGCCTGGAATGAACAGGGGAGTCAGCCCCAGCATTTT.

This clone has only a few counts. This sequence joins TRBV2 and TRBJ2-7; TRBD2 aligns across 8 bases. Germline assignment: CDR1 SNHLY and CDR2 FYNNEI. The CDR3 has 14 amino acids. Trimming at V came to 7 bases and at J to 1 base, leaving 6 bases not matched to a gene. The DNA of the CDR3 is TGTGCCAGCACCCCGGGACTAGGATCCTACGAGCAGTACTTC. It encodes CASTPGLGSYEQYF.

This sequence joins TRBV27 and TRBJ1-6; 9 bases agree with TRBD1. The CDR3 sequence is 16 residues long. The germline CDR1 and CDR2 sequences are MNHEY and SMNVEV (reference sequence). The trim removed 4 bases at V and 8 bases at J, leaving 9 bases unmatched. The CDR3: CASSSPGQGMDSPLHF. The CDR3, as DNA: TGTGCCAGCAGTTCTCCGGGACAGGGCATGGATTCACCCCTCCACTTT.

The chain recombines TRBV2 with TRBJ1-5, with 8 nucleotides matching TRBD1. The CDR3 has 14 amino acids. Germline CDR1 and CDR2: SNHLY and FYNNEI. V lost 5 bases and J lost 3; bases outside the gene matches: 3. DNA of the CDR3: TGTGCCAGCAGTCGGGGACAGGACAATCAGCCCCAGCATTTT. Its translation is CASSRGQDNQPQHF.

The CDR3 protein is CASSPQEGSQPQHF. CDR3 sequence (DNA): TGCGCCAGCAGCCCTCAGGAAGGGAGTCAGCCCCAGCATTTT. This rearrangement joins TRBV5-1 to TRBJ1-5; D is unclear. CDR1 SGHRS and CDR2 YFSETQ come from the germline V gene. The V end lost 4 bases, the J end lost 6 bases, and 14 bases lay between the germline ends. This CDR3 has 14 residues.

V and J are TRBV6-6 and TRBJ1-2; 10 bases match TRBD1. The ends lost 2 bases at V and 5 bases at J; junction bases unmatched: 8. Per the germline V gene, CDR1 is MNHNY and CDR2 is SVGAGI (reference sequence). The CDR3 runs to 16 residues. The CDR3 DNA is TGTGCCAGCAGTTACCCTTCGACAGGGGGCGGGTATGGCTACACCTTC. It is translated as CASSYPSTGGGYGYTF.

The rearrangement joins TRBV28 to TRBJ2-7, with 7 bases matching TRBD1. This CDR3 is built from 16 residues. The trim removed 1 base at V and 0 bases at J, leaving 6 bases unmatched. CDR1 and CDR2 (germline): MDHEN, SYDVKM. As DNA, the CDR3 is TGTGCCAGCAGTTTATTGGGGACAGCGAGCTCCTACGAGCAGTACTTC. Its protein is CASSLLGTASSYEQYF.

The chain combines TRBV6-5 with TRBJ1-2; no firm D call. CDR1 is MNHEY, CDR2 SVGAGI, per germline. The V gene lost 8 bases and the J gene lost 8 bases, with 18 bases spanning the gap. This CDR3 has 13 residues. CDR3 residues: CASGEAEVRGYTF. In nucleotides, the CDR3 is TGTGCCAGCGGCGAAGCCGAGGTTCGGGGCTACACCTTC.

The V call is TRBV4-1, the J call TRBJ2-7, with 9 bases lining up with TRBD1. Germline-derived CDR1 and CDR2 are MGHRA and YSYEKL. The CDR3 consists of 17 residues. The junction had 11 bases not matched to a gene; V was cut back by 1 base and J by 4 bases. CDR3 in DNA: TGCGCCAGCAGCCAAGTCTTGGGACAGGGTACTTTGTACGAGCAGTACTTC. As protein: CASSQVLGQGTLYEQYF.

The chain uses TRBV5-6 and TRBJ2-3, with 8 positions matching TRBD2. The CDR3 runs 17 residues. From germline, CDR1 is SGHDT and CDR2 YYEEEE. The V segment lost 1 base and the J segment 3 bases; nucleotides outside the gene matches: 10. This CDR3 reads CASSLRSGGSGTDTQYF. CDR3 DNA: TGTGCCAGCAGCTTGAGATCGGGAGGGAGTGGGACAGATACGCAGTATTTT.

The chain uses TRBV29-1 and TRBJ2-5; 12 nucleotides line up with TRBD2. The ends lost 5 bases at V and 5 bases at J; junction bases unmatched: 6. Per the germline V gene, CDR1 is SQVTM and CDR2 is ANQGSEA. The CDR3 is 14 amino acids. The DNA for the CDR3 is TGCAGCGTTTTCACAGGACTAGCGGGGGAGACCCAGTACTTC. Amino acid sequence: CSVFTGLAGETQYF.

This chain links TRBV29-1 with TRBJ2-7; 7 nucleotides align to TRBD2. The germline CDR1 and CDR2 sequences are SQVTM and ANQGSEA. This CDR3 spans 13 amino acids. Trimming at V came to 6 bases and at J to 2 bases, leaving 7 bases not matched to a gene. CDR3 bases: TGCAGCGTCGCAGCGGGACCGCCCTACGAGCAGTACTTC. Amino acid sequence: CSVAAGPPYEQYF.

The chain recombines TRBV27 with TRBJ2-5, with 8 bases that match TRBD2. Judging by the DNA end, TRBJ2-7 fits better; the J call may be wrong. Per germline, CDR1 MNHEY and CDR2 SMNVEV (reference sequence). This CDR3 spans 14 amino acids. Here the CDR3 DNA reads TGTGCCAGCAGTTTATCTAGCGGGACCTACGAGCAGTACTTC. Protein sequence: CASSLSSGTYEQYF.

This sequence joins TRBV21-1 and TRBJ1-5; the table's D call, TRBD1, has no DNA check behind it. TRBV21-1 is flagged as a pseudogene. The CDR3 is 16 amino acids. CDR3 sequence: CASSSRTGGVGQPQHF. CDR3 bases: TGTGCCAGCAGCTCGCGTACAGGGGGCGTCGGGCAGCCCCAGCATTTT.

Only one count was recorded for this clone. V gene TRBV7-8 combines with J gene TRBJ1-3, with D possibly matching TRBD1 (6 bases). The V and J ends lost 4 bases and 0 bases respectively, with 13 bases between them. This CDR3 contains 16 residues. Germline loops: CDR1 SGHVS, CDR2 FQNEAQ. DNA for the CDR3: TGTGCCAGCAGCTCGACAGGAGGAATCTCTGGAAACACCATATATTTT. It translates to CASSSTGGISGNTIYF.

The chain uses TRBV5-1 and TRBJ2-3; a weak D match, TRBD2 (6 bases). The germline gives CDR1 SGHRS, CDR2 YFSETQ. The CDR3 spans 16 residues. Trimming pared 4 bases from V and 2 bases from J, leaving 17 bases between. The CDR3 DNA is TGCGCCAGCAGCGCGGGACGAACGGATCCCACAGATACGCAGTATTTT. Amino acids: CASSAGRTDPTDTQYF. Drawing the rest from reference TRBV5-1 and TRBJ2-3, the complete variable domain is KAGVTQTPRYLIKTRGQQVTLSCSPISGHRSVSWYQQTPGQGLQFLFEYFSETQRNKGNFPGRFSGRQFSNSRSEMNVSTLELGDSALYLCASSAGRTDPTDTQYFGPGTRLTVL.